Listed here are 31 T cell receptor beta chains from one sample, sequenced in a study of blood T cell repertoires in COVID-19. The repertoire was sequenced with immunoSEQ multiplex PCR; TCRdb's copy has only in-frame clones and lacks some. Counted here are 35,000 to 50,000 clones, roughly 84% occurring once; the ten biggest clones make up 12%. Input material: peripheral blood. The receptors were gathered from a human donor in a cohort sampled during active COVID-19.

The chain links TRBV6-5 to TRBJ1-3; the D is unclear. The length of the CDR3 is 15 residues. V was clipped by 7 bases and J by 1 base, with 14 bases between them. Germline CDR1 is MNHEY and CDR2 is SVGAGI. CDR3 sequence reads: CASTTGVNSGNTIYF. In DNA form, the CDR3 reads TGTGCCAGCACCACCGGTGTGAATTCTGGAAACACCATATATTTT.

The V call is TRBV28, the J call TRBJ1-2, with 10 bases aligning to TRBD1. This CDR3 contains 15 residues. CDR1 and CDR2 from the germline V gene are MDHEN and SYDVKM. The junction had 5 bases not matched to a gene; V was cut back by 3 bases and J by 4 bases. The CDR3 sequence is CASSLARTGGYGYTF. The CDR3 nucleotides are TGTGCCAGCAGTTTGGCCCGGACAGGGGGCTATGGCTACACCTTC.

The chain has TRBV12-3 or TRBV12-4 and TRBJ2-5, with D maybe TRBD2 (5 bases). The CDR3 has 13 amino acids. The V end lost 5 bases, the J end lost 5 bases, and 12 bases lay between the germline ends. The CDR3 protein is CASSPGLGETQYF. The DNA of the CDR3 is TGTGCCAGCAGTCCGGGGTTGGGGGAGACCCAGTACTTC.

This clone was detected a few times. The DNA for the CDR3 is TGTGCCAGCAGTCTGCTAGCGGCGAACACCGGGGAGCTGTTTTTT. Protein: CASSLLAANTGELFF. The chain links TRBV27 to TRBJ2-2, with 7 bases identical to TRBD2. The V and J ends lost 5 bases and 0 bases, in that order; junction bases with no gene match: 3. The CDR3 extends over 15 amino acids. The germline V gene encodes CDR1 MNHEY and CDR2 SMNVEV (reference sequence).

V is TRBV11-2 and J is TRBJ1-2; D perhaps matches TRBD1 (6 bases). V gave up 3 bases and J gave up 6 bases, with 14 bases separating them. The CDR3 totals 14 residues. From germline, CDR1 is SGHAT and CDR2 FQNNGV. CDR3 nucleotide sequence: TGTGCCAGCAGCTTTTCTGGACAGCCTGATGGCTACACCTTC. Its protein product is CASSFSGQPDGYTF.

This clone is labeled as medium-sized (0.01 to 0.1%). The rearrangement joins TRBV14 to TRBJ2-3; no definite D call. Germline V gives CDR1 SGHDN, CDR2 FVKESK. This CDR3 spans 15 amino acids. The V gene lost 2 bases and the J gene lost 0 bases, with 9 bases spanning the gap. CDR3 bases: TGTGCCAGCAGCCAAATAGCTGCTAGCACAGATACGCAGTATTTT. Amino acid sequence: CASSQIAASTDTQYF.

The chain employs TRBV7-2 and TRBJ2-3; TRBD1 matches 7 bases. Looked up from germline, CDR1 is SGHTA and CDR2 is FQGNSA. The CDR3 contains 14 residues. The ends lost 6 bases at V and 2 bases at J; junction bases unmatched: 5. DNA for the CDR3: TGTGCCAGCAGAACAGGGGTGATCACAGATACGCAGTATTTT. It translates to CASRTGVITDTQYF.

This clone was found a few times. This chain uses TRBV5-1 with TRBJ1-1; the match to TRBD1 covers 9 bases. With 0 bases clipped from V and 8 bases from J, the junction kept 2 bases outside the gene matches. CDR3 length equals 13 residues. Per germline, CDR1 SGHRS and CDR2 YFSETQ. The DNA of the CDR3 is TGCGCCAGCAGCTTGGCCGGGACAGGGGAAGCTTTCTTT. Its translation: CASSLAGTGEAFF. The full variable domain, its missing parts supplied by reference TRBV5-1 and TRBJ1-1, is KAGVTQTPRYLIKTRGQQVTLSCSPISGHRSVSWYQQTPGQGLQFLFEYFSETQRNKGNFPGRFSGRQFSNSRSEMNVSTLELGDSALYLCASSLAGTGEAFFGQGTRLTVV.

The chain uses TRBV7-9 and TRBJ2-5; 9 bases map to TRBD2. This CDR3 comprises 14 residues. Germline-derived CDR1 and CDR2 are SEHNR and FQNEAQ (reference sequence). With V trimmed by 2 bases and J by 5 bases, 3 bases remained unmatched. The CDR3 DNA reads TGTGCCAGCAGCTTATCGAGCGGGGGGGAGACCCAGTACTTC. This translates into CASSLSSGGETQYF.

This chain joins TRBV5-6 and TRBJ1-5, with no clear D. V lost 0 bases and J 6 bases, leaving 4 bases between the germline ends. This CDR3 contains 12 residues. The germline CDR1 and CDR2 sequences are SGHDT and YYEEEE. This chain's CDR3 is CASSLDGQPQHF. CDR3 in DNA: TGTGCCAGCAGCTTGGACGGTCAGCCCCAGCATTTT.

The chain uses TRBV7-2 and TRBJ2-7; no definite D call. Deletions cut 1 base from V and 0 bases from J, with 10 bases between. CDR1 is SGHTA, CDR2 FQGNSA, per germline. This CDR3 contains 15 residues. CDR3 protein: CASSLVPVPSYEQYF. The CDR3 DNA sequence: TGTGCCAGCAGCTTAGTACCGGTCCCCTCCTACGAGCAGTACTTC.

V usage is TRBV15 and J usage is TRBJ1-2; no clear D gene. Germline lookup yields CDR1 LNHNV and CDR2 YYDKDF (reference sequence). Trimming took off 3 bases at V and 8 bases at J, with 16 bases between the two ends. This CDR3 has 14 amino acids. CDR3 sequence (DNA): TGTGCCACCAGCAGCCAAACATCGGGAGGGGGCTACACCTTC. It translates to CATSSQTSGGGYTF.

This CDR3 is CASSQSGGPSEKLFF. The CDR3 DNA follows: TGTGCCAGCAGCCAGTCAGGGGGACCCTCCGAAAAACTGTTTTTT. This chain joins TRBV5-4 and TRBJ1-4; 7 nucleotides line up with TRBD1. This CDR3 region has 15 residues. J lost 8 bases, V lost 4 bases, and 11 bases had no gene match. In germline, CDR1 is SGHNT, CDR2 YYREEE (reference sequence).

CDR3 sequence (DNA): TGTGCCAGCAGTGGGTGGACAGGGGAGGGAGAGACCCAGTACTTC. Amino acids: CASSGWTGEGETQYF. The chain is built from TRBV2 and TRBJ2-5, with TRBD1 identical over 9 bases. The germline gives CDR1 SNHLY, CDR2 FYNNEI. The CDR3 runs 15 residues. J gave up 4 bases and V 4 bases, and 7 bases lay outside the gene matches.

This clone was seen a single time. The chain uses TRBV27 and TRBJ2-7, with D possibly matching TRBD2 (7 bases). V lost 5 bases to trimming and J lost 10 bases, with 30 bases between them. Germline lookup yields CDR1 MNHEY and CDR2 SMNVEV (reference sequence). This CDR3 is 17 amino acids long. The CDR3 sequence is CASSLRVGGARPKLQYF. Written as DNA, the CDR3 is TGTGCCAGCAGTCTGCGGGTGGGGGGGGCGAGGCCTAAGTTACAGTACTTC.

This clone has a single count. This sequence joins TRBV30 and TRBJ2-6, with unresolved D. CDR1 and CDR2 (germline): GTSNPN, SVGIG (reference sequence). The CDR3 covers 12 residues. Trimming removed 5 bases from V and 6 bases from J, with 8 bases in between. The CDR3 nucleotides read TGTGCCTGGGGACGCGTGGCCAACGTCCTGACTTTC. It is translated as CAWGRVANVLTF.

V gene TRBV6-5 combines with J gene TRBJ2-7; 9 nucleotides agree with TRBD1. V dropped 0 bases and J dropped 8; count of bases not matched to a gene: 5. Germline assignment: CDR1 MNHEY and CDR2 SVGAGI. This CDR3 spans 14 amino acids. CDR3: CASSYSGTGLKQYF. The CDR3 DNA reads TGTGCCAGCAGTTACTCGGGGACAGGGCTGAAGCAGTACTTC.

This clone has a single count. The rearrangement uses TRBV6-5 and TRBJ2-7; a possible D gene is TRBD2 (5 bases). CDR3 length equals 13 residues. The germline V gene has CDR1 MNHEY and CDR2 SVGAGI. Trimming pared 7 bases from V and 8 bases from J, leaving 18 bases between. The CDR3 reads CASTPSGTGKQYF. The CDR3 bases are TGTGCCAGCACCCCTTCCGGTACGGGGAAGCAGTACTTC.

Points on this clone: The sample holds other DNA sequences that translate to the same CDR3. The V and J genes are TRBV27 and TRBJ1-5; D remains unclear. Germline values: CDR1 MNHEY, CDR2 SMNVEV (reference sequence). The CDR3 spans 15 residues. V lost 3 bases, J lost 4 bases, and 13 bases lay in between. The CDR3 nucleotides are TGTGCCAGCAGTTTCGGCCGCGGAGGGAATCAGCCCCAGCATTTT. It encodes CASSFGRGGNQPQHF.

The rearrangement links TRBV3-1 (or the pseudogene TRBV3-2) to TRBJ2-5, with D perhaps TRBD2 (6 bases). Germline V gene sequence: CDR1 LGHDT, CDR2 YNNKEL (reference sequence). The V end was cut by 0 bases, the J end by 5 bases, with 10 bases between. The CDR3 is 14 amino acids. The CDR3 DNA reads TGTGCCAGCAGCCAAGATTCGGGGAGGGAGACCCAGTACTTC. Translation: CASSQDSGRETQYF.

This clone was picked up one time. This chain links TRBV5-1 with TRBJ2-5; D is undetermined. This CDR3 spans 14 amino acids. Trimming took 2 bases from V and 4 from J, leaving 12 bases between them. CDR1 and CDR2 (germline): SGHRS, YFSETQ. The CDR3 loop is CASSFLPGVETQYF. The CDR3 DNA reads TGCGCCAGCAGCTTCCTCCCCGGAGTAGAGACCCAGTACTTC. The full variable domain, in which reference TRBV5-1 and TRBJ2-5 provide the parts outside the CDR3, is KAGVTQTPRYLIKTRGQQVTLSCSPISGHRSVSWYQQTPGQGLQFLFEYFSETQRNKGNFPGRFSGRQFSNSRSEMNVSTLELGDSALYLCASSFLPGVETQYFGPGTRLLVL.

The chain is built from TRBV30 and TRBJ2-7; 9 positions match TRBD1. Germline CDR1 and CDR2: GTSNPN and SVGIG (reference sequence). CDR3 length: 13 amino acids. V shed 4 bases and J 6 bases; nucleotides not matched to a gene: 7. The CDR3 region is CAWNGGTGSEQYF. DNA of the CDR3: TGTGCCTGGAATGGCGGGACAGGGTCCGAGCAGTACTTC.

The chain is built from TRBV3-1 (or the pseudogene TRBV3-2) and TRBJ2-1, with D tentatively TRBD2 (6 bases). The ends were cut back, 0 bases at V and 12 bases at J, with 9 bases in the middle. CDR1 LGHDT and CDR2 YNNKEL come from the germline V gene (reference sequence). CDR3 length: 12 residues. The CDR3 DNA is TGTGCCAGCAGCCAAGATGTGCGGGGGCAGTTCTTC. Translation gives CASSQDVRGQFF.

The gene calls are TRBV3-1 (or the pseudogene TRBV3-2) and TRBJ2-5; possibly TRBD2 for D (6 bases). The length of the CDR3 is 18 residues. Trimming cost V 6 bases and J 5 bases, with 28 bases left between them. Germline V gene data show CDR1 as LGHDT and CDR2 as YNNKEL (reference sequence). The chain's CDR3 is CASSLFFRGSRRVETQYF. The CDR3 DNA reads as TGTGCCAGCAGTCTTTTCTTCCGTGGTAGCCGGAGGGTTGAGACCCAGTACTTC.

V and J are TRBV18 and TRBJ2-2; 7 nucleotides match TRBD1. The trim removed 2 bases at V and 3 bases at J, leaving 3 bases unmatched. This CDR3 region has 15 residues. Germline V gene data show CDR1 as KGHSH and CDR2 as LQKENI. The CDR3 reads CASSPNRGHTGELFF. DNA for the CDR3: TGTGCCAGCTCACCAAACAGGGGTCACACCGGGGAGCTGTTTTTT.

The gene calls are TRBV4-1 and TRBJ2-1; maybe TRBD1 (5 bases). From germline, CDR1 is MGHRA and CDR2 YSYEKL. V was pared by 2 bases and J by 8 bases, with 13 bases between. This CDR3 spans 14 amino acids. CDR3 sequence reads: CASSQKGAGYEQFF. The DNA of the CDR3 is TGCGCCAGCAGCCAAAAAGGGGCAGGCTATGAGCAGTTCTTC.

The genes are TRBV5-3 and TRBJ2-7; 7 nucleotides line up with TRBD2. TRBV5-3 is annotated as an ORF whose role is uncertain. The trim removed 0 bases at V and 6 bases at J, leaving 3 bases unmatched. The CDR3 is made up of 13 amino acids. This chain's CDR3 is CARSLGRGSEQYF. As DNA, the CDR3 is TGTGCCAGAAGCTTGGGGCGGGGGTCCGAGCAGTACTTC.

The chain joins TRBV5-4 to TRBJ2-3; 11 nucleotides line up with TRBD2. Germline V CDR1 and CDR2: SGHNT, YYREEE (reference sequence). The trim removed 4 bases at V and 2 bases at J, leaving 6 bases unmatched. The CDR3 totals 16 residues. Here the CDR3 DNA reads TGTGCCAGCAGCGCCGGGACTAGCGGTTCCACAGATACGCAGTATTTT. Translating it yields CASSAGTSGSTDTQYF.

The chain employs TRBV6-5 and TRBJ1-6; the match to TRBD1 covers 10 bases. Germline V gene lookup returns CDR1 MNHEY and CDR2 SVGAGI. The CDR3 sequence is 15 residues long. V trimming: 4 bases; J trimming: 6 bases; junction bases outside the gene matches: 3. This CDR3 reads CASSLGQGGNSPLHF. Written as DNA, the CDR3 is TGTGCCAGCAGTTTAGGACAGGGGGGTAATTCACCCCTCCACTTT.

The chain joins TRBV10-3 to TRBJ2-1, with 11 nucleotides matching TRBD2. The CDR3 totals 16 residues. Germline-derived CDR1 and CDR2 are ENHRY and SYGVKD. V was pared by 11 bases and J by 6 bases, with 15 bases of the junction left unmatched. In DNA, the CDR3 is TGTGCCGTCCCATTCGCGCCTAGCGGGGGGATCAATGAGCAGTTCTTC. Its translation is CAVPFAPSGGINEQFF.

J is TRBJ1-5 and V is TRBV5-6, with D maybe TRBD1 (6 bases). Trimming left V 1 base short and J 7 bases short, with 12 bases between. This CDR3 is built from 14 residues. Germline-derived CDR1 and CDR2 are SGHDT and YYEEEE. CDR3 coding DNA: TGTGCCAGCAGCTTGTGGGGGCGGGGGCAGCCCCAGCATTTT. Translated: CASSLWGRGQPQHF.